These 10 T cell receptor beta chains were sequenced from one sample in a study of cytomegalovirus exposure and HLA in healthy donors. The study ran its PCR with 60 Vbeta and 13 Jbeta primers. The protocol was immunoSEQ multiplex PCR, while the TCRdb copy is restricted to in-frame clones and leaves out a portion. The sample lists some 110,000 clones, approximately 80% seen once, with around 4.9% in the top ten. Sequencing was done on a sample of PBMCs. These receptors came from a man aged 45-60 years in good health and CMV-seropositive.

The J gene is TRBJ1-5, the V gene TRBV7-2, with D tentatively TRBD1 (5 bases). Germline values: CDR1 SGHTA, CDR2 FQGNSA. The CDR3 is 13 amino acids. Trimming cost V 4 bases and J 6 bases, with 10 bases left between them. The CDR3 spells CASSYDTGQPQHF. The CDR3 DNA reads as TGTGCCAGCAGCTATGACACAGGTCAGCCCCAGCATTTT.

This clone is judged large. Other DNA sequences from this sample encode an identical CDR3 as well. The chain has TRBV7-8 and TRBJ2-1; tentatively, D is TRBD2 (6 bases). Germline CDR1 reads SGHVS; CDR2 reads FQNEAQ. The CDR3 is 12 amino acids. V lost 3 bases to trimming and J lost 8 bases, with 8 bases between them. The CDR3 is CASSLTGDEQFF. The CDR3, as DNA: TGTGCCAGCAGCTTGACGGGGGATGAGCAGTTCTTC. Supplemented by reference TRBV7-8 and TRBJ2-1, the full variable domain reads GAGVSQSPRYKVAKRGQDVALRCDPISGHVSLFWYQQALGQGPEFLTYFQNEAQLDKSGLPSDRFFAERPEGSVSTLKIQRTQQEDSAVYLCASSLTGDEQFFGPGTRLTVL.

This clone occurred a few times. The chain joins TRBV28 to TRBJ2-4, with 7 positions matching TRBD1. Trimming removed 5 bases from V and 11 bases from J; junction bases left unmatched: 9. The length of the CDR3 is 13 residues. Germline assignment: CDR1 MDHEN and CDR2 SYDVKM. The CDR3 sequence is CASSPGQDGVQYF. The CDR3 DNA is TGTGCCAGCAGTCCCGGACAGGACGGAGTTCAGTACTTC. Full variable domain (missing parts from reference TRBV28 and TRBJ2-4): DVKVTQSSRYLVKRTGEKVFLECVQDMDHENMFWYRQDPGLGLRLIYFSYDVKMKEKGDIPEGYSVSREKKERFSLILESASTNQTSMYLCASSPGQDGVQYFGAGTRLSVL.

The rearrangement uses TRBV10-2 and TRBJ1-2, with no clear D. The CDR3 contains 13 residues. Germline lookup yields CDR1 WSHSY and CDR2 SAAADI. The ends were cut back, 2 bases at V and 5 bases at J, with 9 bases in the middle. The CDR3 here is CASSEDPGYGYTF. The CDR3 DNA reads as TGCGCCAGCAGTGAGGACCCGGGGTATGGCTACACCTTC.

This clone occurred once. The chain is built from TRBV10-3 and TRBJ1-2; D unclear. Germline-derived CDR1 and CDR2 are ENHRY and SYGVKD. CDR3 length: 14 amino acids. V lost 0 bases and J lost 0, with 5 bases in between. This CDR3 is CAISESRANYGYTF. The CDR3 DNA reads as TGTGCCATCAGTGAGTCTAGAGCTAACTATGGCTACACCTTC.

This clone qualifies as medium-sized. The V and J genes are TRBV5-4 and TRBJ1-2; 8 nucleotides agree with TRBD1. The V segment lost 4 bases and the J segment 2 bases; nucleotides outside the gene matches: 4. Germline CDR1 reads SGHNT; CDR2 reads YYREEE (reference sequence). This CDR3 contains 14 residues. The CDR3 protein is CASSSRQGNYGYTF. The CDR3 DNA sequence: TGTGCCAGCAGCAGTAGACAGGGGAACTATGGCTACACCTTC.

The rearrangement joins TRBV15 to TRBJ1-1; D possibly corresponds to TRBD1 (6 bases). This CDR3 region has 18 residues. The V and J ends lost 2 bases and 3 bases respectively, with 22 bases between them. Germline CDR1 LNHNV, CDR2 YYDKDF (reference sequence). The CDR3 loop reads CATSRSDSLLLKYTEAFF. CDR3 coding DNA: TGTGCCACCAGCAGATCGGACAGCCTCCTCTTAAAATACACTGAAGCTTTCTTT.

The table lists this clone with a few counts. The V call is TRBV5-6, the J call TRBJ2-2; TRBD2 matches at 9 bases. The V gene end was trimmed by 6 bases and the J gene end by 4 bases; junction bases not matched to a gene: 7. Per the germline V gene, CDR1 is SGHDT and CDR2 is YYEEEE. This CDR3 is built from 15 residues. The CDR3 DNA reads as TGTGCCAGCAATCGCGGGAGGGTAGGCACCGGGGAGCTGTTTTTT. This sequence encodes CASNRGRVGTGELFF.

The chain carries TRBV5-6 and TRBJ2-5, with 7 bases matching TRBD1. V dropped 1 base and J dropped 5; count of bases not matched to a gene: 14. Germline V gene lookup returns CDR1 SGHDT and CDR2 YYEEEE. This CDR3 has 17 residues. The CDR3 sequence is CASSLRTGVKIGETQYF. CDR3 in DNA: TGTGCCAGCAGCTTGAGAACAGGGGTTAAAATTGGGGAGACCCAGTACTTC. The full variable domain, rest sourced from reference TRBV5-6 and TRBJ2-5, is DAGVTQSPTHLIKTRGQQVTLRCSPKSGHDTVSWYQQALGQGPQFIFQYYEEEERQRGNFPDRFSGHQFPNYSSELNVNALLLGDSALYLCASSLRTGVKIGETQYFGPGTRLLVL.

The chain carries TRBV7-6 and TRBJ1-4, with 9 nucleotides matching TRBD1. The ends lost 4 bases at V and 4 bases at J; junction bases unmatched: 4. Germline lookup yields CDR1 SGHVS and CDR2 FNYEAQ. The CDR3 is 15 amino acids. The CDR3 DNA reads TGTGCCAGCAGCTCCACAGGGGGCATTAATGAAAAACTGTTTTTT. Its protein product is CASSSTGGINEKLFF.